Each of the 27 T cell receptor beta chains below was sequenced from the same sample in a study of follicular helper T cells after annual influenza vaccination. Sequencing used immunoSEQ multiplex PCR; TCRdb keeps in-frame clones, though not all of them. In the table there are 2,000 to 2,500 clones, over 60% of which are singletons. The time point is: 2015-2016 season, pre-vaccination. Sample: CXCR5+ CD38+ circulating T follicular helper cells from blood, taken on the day of influenza vaccination. The subset is: circulating Tfh, non-naive CD4+CXCR5+PD-1+ (ICOS+CD38+ or ICOS-CD38-). The receptors originated from an adult who received the influenza vaccine.

The sample holds a few counts of this clone. This sequence joins TRBV18 and TRBJ2-7; D not resolved. Germline V gene lookup returns CDR1 KGHSH and CDR2 LQKENI. The CDR3 is 12 residues long. Trimming shortened V by 6 bases and J by 8 bases, and 14 bases separated the two germline ends. CDR3 DNA sequence: TGTGCCAGCTCGGACGCCGGCAGGCAGCAGTACTTC. Translation gives CASSDAGRQQYF.

The chain is built from TRBV30 and TRBJ1-1, with 10 bases lining up with TRBD1. The CDR3 has 13 amino acids. V dropped 5 bases and J dropped 5; count of bases not matched to a gene: 5. Germline CDR1 is GTSNPN and CDR2 is SVGIG (reference sequence). The chain's CDR3 is CAWDRGRGTEAFF. In DNA, the CDR3 is TGTGCCTGGGACAGGGGGCGAGGTACTGAAGCTTTCTTT.

The chain carries TRBV4-3 and TRBJ1-1; D is perhaps TRBD1 (6 bases). The CDR3 is 14 amino acids. Germline CDR1 LGHNA, CDR2 YSLEER. Deletions cut 0 bases from V and 7 bases from J, with 12 bases between. The chain's CDR3 is CASSQEWGAGEAFF. The DNA of the CDR3 is TGCGCCAGCAGCCAAGAATGGGGGGCAGGTGAAGCTTTCTTT.

The chain couples TRBV10-2 to TRBJ2-1; 8 bases line up with TRBD2. This CDR3 is 16 amino acids long. CDR1 is WSHSY and CDR2 is SAAADI in the germline V gene. V lost 0 bases, J lost 5 bases, and 6 bases stayed unmatched. The CDR3: CASSESRRSGNNEQFF. The CDR3 DNA follows: TGCGCCAGCAGTGAGTCGAGGCGTAGCGGGAACAATGAGCAGTTCTTC.

The table lists this clone with a count of one. The V and J genes are TRBV28 and TRBJ1-2; TRBD1 agrees at 8 bases. V was pared by 3 bases and J by 4 bases, with 10 bases of the junction left unmatched. Germline V CDR1 and CDR2: MDHEN, SYDVKM. The CDR3 sequence is 16 residues long. CDR3 nucleotide sequence: TGTGCCAGCAGTTTGGGGGCAGGGGGCGCAGTCTATGGCTACACCTTC. It specifies CASSLGAGGAVYGYTF.

V gene TRBV6-5 combines with J gene TRBJ1-5; a possible D gene is TRBD1 (5 bases). Germline CDR1 reads MNHEY; CDR2 reads SVGAGI. V was trimmed by 5 bases and J by 0 bases, leaving 8 bases between them. This CDR3 has 14 residues. CDR3 sequence reads: CASSLRASNQPQHF. CDR3 bases: TGTGCCAGCAGTCTCAGGGCTAGCAATCAGCCCCAGCATTTT.

The chain joins TRBV15 to TRBJ2-3; 11 bases match TRBD2. The trim removed 1 base at V and 1 base at J, leaving 4 bases unmatched. The CDR3 has 17 amino acids. Germline-derived CDR1 and CDR2 are LNHNV and YYDKDF (reference sequence). The CDR3 is CATSRVRLAGRTDTQYF. The CDR3 coding sequence is TGTGCCACCAGCAGAGTTAGACTAGCGGGGCGCACAGATACGCAGTATTTT.

V gene TRBV18 combines with J gene TRBJ1-4; no definite D call. Trimming took off 2 bases at V and 8 bases at J, with 12 bases between the two ends. The CDR3 contains 14 residues. Germline CDR1 reads KGHSH; CDR2 reads LQKENI. The CDR3 bases are TGTGCCAGCTCACCAAACCCAGGAAAAGAAAAACTGTTTTTT. This translates into CASSPNPGKEKLFF.

The chain couples TRBV28 to TRBJ2-7, with TRBD1 as a possible D gene (6 bases). This CDR3 has 13 amino acids. Germline V gene sequence: CDR1 MDHEN, CDR2 SYDVKM. Trimming removed 6 bases at V and 5 bases at J, with 14 bases between. CDR3 DNA: TGTGCCAGCAGCGGACAGCTTGGGAACGAGCAGTACTTC. Residues: CASSGQLGNEQYF.

The chain joins TRBV5-1 to TRBJ1-1; D is unclear. CDR3 length equals 11 residues. Germline assignment: CDR1 SGHRS and CDR2 YFSETQ. With 5 bases removed from V and 4 bases from J, the gap between germline ends came to 6 bases. CDR3 sequence: CASRGGTEAFF. In DNA form, the CDR3 reads TGCGCCAGCAGGGGTGGCACTGAAGCTTTCTTT. Together with reference TRBV5-1 and TRBJ1-1, the CDR3 gives the full variable domain: KAGVTQTPRYLIKTRGQQVTLSCSPISGHRSVSWYQQTPGQGLQFLFEYFSETQRNKGNFPGRFSGRQFSNSRSEMNVSTLELGDSALYLCASRGGTEAFFGQGTRLTVV.

This chain joins TRBV28 and TRBJ2-5, with TRBD1 as a possible D gene (7 bases). The CDR3 has 13 amino acids. Trimming pared 10 bases from V and 5 bases from J, leaving 17 bases between. Germline CDR1 is MDHEN and CDR2 is SYDVKM. For the CDR3, the DNA is TGTGCCACCGTGCAGGGGGGCGGGGAGACCCAGTACTTC. Its translation: CATVQGGGETQYF.

J is TRBJ2-2 and V is TRBV29-1; 11 bases fit TRBD2. After removal of 5 bases from V and 3 bases from J, the junction contained 8 bases not matched to a gene. Germline V lookup: CDR1 SQVTM, CDR2 ANQGSEA. The CDR3 covers 16 residues. The CDR3 spells CSVRLAGGRDTGELFF. CDR3 nucleotide sequence: TGCAGCGTTAGGTTAGCGGGAGGGCGGGACACCGGGGAGCTGTTTTTT.

The CDR3 DNA reads TGCGCCAGCAGCCAAGCTGGGGCGGGCAACTATGGCTACACCTTC. Translation gives CASSQAGAGNYGYTF. V is TRBV4-3 and J is TRBJ1-2, with D tentatively TRBD1 (5 bases). Germline V gives CDR1 LGHNA, CDR2 YSLEER. V lost 1 base and J lost 2, with 11 bases in between. The CDR3 consists of 15 residues.

This clone was seen only a few times. V and J are TRBV28 and TRBJ2-3; 10 nucleotides agree with TRBD2. CDR3 size: 15 residues. CDR1 and CDR2 from the germline V gene are MDHEN and SYDVKM. V lost 3 bases, J lost 6 bases, and 6 bases stayed unmatched. CDR3 in DNA: TGTGCCAGCAGTTTGAGCGGGAGGGCTAGCGATACGCAGTATTTT. Residues: CASSLSGRASDTQYF.

The chain has TRBV7-9 and TRBJ2-1; TRBD1 matches 10 bases. This CDR3 contains 14 residues. V lost 6 bases and J lost 7; bases outside the gene matches: 6. Germline V gene sequence: CDR1 SEHNR, CDR2 FQNEAQ (reference sequence). The CDR3 DNA follows: TGTGCCAGCAGGGAGACAGGGGGCTGGAATGAGCAGTTCTTC. It is translated as CASRETGGWNEQFF.

The chain carries TRBV7-2 and TRBJ1-1; D is possibly TRBD1 (6 bases). V dropped 6 bases and J dropped 0 bases, with 17 bases sitting between them. The CDR3 contains 16 residues. In germline, CDR1 is SGHTA, CDR2 FQGNSA. DNA of the CDR3: TGTGCCAGCAGTCCCGACAGGACGGAGTTGAACACTGAAGCTTTCTTT. Translation gives CASSPDRTELNTEAFF.

J is TRBJ2-7 and V is TRBV28; 8 bases align to TRBD1. Looked up from germline, CDR1 is MDHEN and CDR2 is SYDVKM. The CDR3 consists of 14 residues. After removal of 7 bases from V and 6 bases from J, the junction contained 11 bases not matched to a gene. CDR3 amino acids: CASTRPDRASEQYF. The DNA of the CDR3 is TGTGCCAGCACCAGGCCGGACAGGGCCTCCGAGCAGTACTTC.

CDR3 sequence reads: CASSLGGEWDTEAFF. The CDR3 DNA reads TGCGCCAGCAGCTTGGGCGGGGAGTGGGACACTGAAGCTTTCTTT. This chain joins TRBV5-1 and TRBJ1-1; no clear D gene. V lost 0 bases and J lost 3, with 12 bases in between. The CDR3 covers 15 residues. CDR1 is SGHRS, CDR2 YFSETQ, per germline.

The gene calls are TRBV29-1 and TRBJ2-1; D perhaps matches TRBD1 (6 bases). V was shortened by 4 bases and J by 5 bases, with 15 bases between the two germline ends. The CDR3 is 14 residues long. CDR1 and CDR2 from the germline V gene are SQVTM and ANQGSEA. The CDR3: CSVARVKGDNEQFF. The CDR3 coding sequence is TGCAGCGTTGCCCGAGTGAAGGGGGACAATGAGCAGTTCTTC.

The chain couples TRBV18 to TRBJ2-4; TRBD1 might be the D (6 bases). The CDR3 covers 15 residues. Germline lookup yields CDR1 KGHSH and CDR2 LQKENI. Trimming removed 2 bases at V and 8 bases at J, with 16 bases between. The CDR3, as DNA: TGTGCCAGCTCACCAGAAGGGTACAGGGCGGACATTCAGTACTTC. This translates into CASSPEGYRADIQYF. Complete variable domain (other parts from reference TRBV18 and TRBJ2-4): NAGVMQNPRHLVRRRGQEARLRCSPMKGHSHVYWYRQLPEEGLKFMVYLQKENIIDESGMPKERFSAEFPKEGPSILRIQQVVRGDSAAYFCASSPEGYRADIQYFGAGTRLSVL.

V and J are TRBV4-2 and TRBJ2-3; D ambiguous. Germline V gene lookup returns CDR1 LGHNA and CDR2 YNFKEQ. CDR3 length: 17 amino acids. The V end was cut by 6 bases, the J end by 4 bases, with 23 bases between. Here the CDR3 DNA reads TGTGCCAGCAGGCCAGCTGGGGTAAGGGTGGGTTCAGATACGCAGTATTTT. This sequence encodes CASRPAGVRVGSDTQYF.

V usage is TRBV18 and J usage is TRBJ1-4; 8 positions match TRBD1. The V segment lost 6 bases and the J segment 2 bases; nucleotides outside the gene matches: 5. The CDR3 covers 15 residues. Germline V lookup: CDR1 KGHSH, CDR2 LQKENI. The DNA of the CDR3 is TGTGCCAGCTCTCGCCGGACAGGGACTAATGAAAAACTGTTTTTT. Amino acids: CASSRRTGTNEKLFF. The whole variable domain, filled in from reference TRBV18 and TRBJ1-4, reads NAGVMQNPRHLVRRRGQEARLRCSPMKGHSHVYWYRQLPEEGLKFMVYLQKENIIDESGMPKERFSAEFPKEGPSILRIQQVVRGDSAAYFCASSRRTGTNEKLFFGSGTQLSVL.

The V and J genes are TRBV15 and TRBJ2-7, with TRBD1 identical over 7 bases. The CDR3 contains 14 residues. V shed 5 bases, J shed 2 bases, and the junction held 6 bases outside the gene matches. The germline V gene has CDR1 LNHNV and CDR2 YYDKDF (reference sequence). Here the CDR3 reads CATSGQEKTYEQYF. The DNA for the CDR3 is TGTGCCACCAGCGGACAGGAGAAGACCTACGAGCAGTACTTC.

The chain employs TRBV2 and TRBJ2-2; the D call may be TRBD1 or TRBD2 (5 bases each). Germline lookup yields CDR1 SNHLY and CDR2 FYNNEI. The CDR3 is 14 residues long. Trimming cost V 7 bases and J 6 bases, with 15 bases left between them. CDR3 sequence (DNA): TGTGCCAGCACGCTGAGGGGCCCTGCCGGGGAGCTGTTTTTT. The encoded protein is CASTLRGPAGELFF.

The genes are TRBV15 and TRBJ2-1, with D maybe TRBD1 (6 bases). The germline CDR1 and CDR2 sequences are LNHNV and YYDKDF (reference sequence). This CDR3 is 13 amino acids long. V was shortened by 1 base and J by 12 bases, with 13 bases between the two germline ends. The CDR3 sequence: CATSRAGVPMQFF. The DNA of the CDR3 is TGTGCCACCAGCAGAGCAGGGGTCCCAATGCAGTTCTTC.

The chain combines TRBV7-2 with TRBJ2-1; D is uncertain. V shed 1 base and J shed 6 bases, with 16 bases lying between them. Germline V gene lookup returns CDR1 SGHTA and CDR2 FQGNSA. This CDR3 region has 16 residues. The CDR3 coding sequence is TGTGCCAGCAGCTTAGTTCTGGGTTCTTGGGCCAATGAGCAGTTCTTC. This sequence encodes CASSLVLGSWANEQFF.

This chain connects TRBV5-5 to TRBJ1-3; D call uncertain. V lost 3 bases, J lost 0 bases, and 16 bases lay in between. Germline V lookup: CDR1 SGHKS, CDR2 YYEKEE (reference sequence). This CDR3 spans 17 amino acids. The CDR3 DNA sequence: TGTGCCAGCAGCTCTCAGATCCTAGTGGCCTCTGGAAACACCATATATTTT. It translates to CASSSQILVASGNTIYF.